The entry below gives a single T cell receptor (beta chain) sequence along with its context. This record belongs to a study of technical replicates of blood from a few donors. This CDR3 is 13 amino acids long. Germline CDR1 reads SGHTA; CDR2 reads FQGTGA. The V end lost 2 bases, the J end lost 3 bases, and 8 bases lay between the germline ends. Repertoires were generated with immunoSEQ multiplex PCR, while TCRdb's copy carries only in-frame clones and drops some. The profile covers some 80,000 clones, with about 96% appearing a single time and approximately 0.3% taken by the ten largest. The sample taken for sequencing was T cells isolated from PBMCs. The V gene is TRBV7-3, the J gene TRBJ2-7; D possibly corresponds to TRBD1 (5 bases). This receptor was obtained from a human donor in good health. CDR3 nucleotides: TGTGCCAGCAGCTTATCAGGGAACTACGAGCAGTACTTC. Amino acid sequence: CASSLSGNYEQYF.